The entry below describes one T cell receptor beta chain. The antigen is undetermined. The sample comes from a study of long-term antiretroviral therapy in people with HIV. As for the study in general: The earliest samples came from an era when ART typically awaited falling CD4 counts.

Germline-derived CDR1 and CDR2 are MNHEY and SVGAGI. Trimming removed 6 bases at V and 9 bases at J, with 15 bases between. The CDR3 consists of 13 residues. Findings and limits, study-wide: Controls had broader CDR3 length ranges than HIV repertoires did.

The libraries were made with immunoSEQ v3.0 at survey level. Profiled with immunoSEQ multiplex PCR; TCRdb holds only in-frame clones, not every one. This repertoire shows more than 35,000 clones, about 94% found once; its top ten account for roughly 4%. HIV-positive participants were all treated in the United States. The material sequenced was unsorted PBMCs, taken 4.1 years after starting antiretroviral therapy. The chain combines TRBV6-5 with TRBJ1-5; TRBD1 might be the D (5 bases). The origin of this receptor is a woman aged 50 to 65 with HIV. As DNA, the CDR3 is TGTGCCAGCAGAGGGACGGGGATGGGGCCCCAGCATTTT. Amino acids: CASRGTGMGPQHF.